A selection of T cell receptor beta chains follows, all from one sample in a study of blood T cell repertoires in COVID-19. The data were produced by immunoSEQ multiplex PCR, yet TCRdb's version contains in-frame clones alone and is incomplete. The sample gives some 78,000 clones, roughly 85% of which show up once; 4.9% is in the top ten. Sequencing used peripheral blood. The receptors were sampled from a woman of 80 years or more with active or convalescent COVID-19. Each CDR3 is given with its conserved first and last residue. A D gene is named only where the DNA matches it firmly. A row's size may be missing; if present it is once, few, many or a size class.

v_call	clone_size	j_call	d_call	cdr3_aa	cdr3_nt
TRBV9	NA	TRBJ2-3	TRBD2	CASSAGTSGTDTQYF	TGTGCCAGCAGCGCGGGGACTAGCGGCACAGATACGCAGTATTTT
TRBV4-3	once	TRBJ1-1	NA	CASSQDWARNTEAFF	TGCGCCAGCAGCCAAGATTGGGCCAGGAACACTGAAGCTTTCTTT
TRBV6-6	NA	TRBJ1-2	NA	CATTRLGGYGYTF	TGTGCCACAACCCGATTGGGGGGATATGGCTACACCTTC
TRBV2	NA	TRBJ2-3	TRBD2	CASSKTSFSTDTQYF	TGTGCCAGCAGTAAGACTAGCTTTAGCACAGATACGCAGTATTTT
TRBV3-1/TRBV3-2	NA	TRBJ2-7	TRBD2	CASSGLAGVPTYEQYF	TGTGCCAGCAGCGGCCTAGCGGGAGTCCCAACCTACGAGCAGTACTTC
TRBV27	NA	TRBJ2-3	NA	CASSFYPSGTDTQYF	TGTGCCAGCAGTTTTTATCCTAGCGGCACAGATACGCAGTATTTT
TRBV5-1	NA	TRBJ1-4	TRBD1	CASSRFINRGDVEVGEKLFF	TGCGCCAGCAGCCGCTTTATTAACAGGGGAGATGTTGAAGTTGGTGAAAAACTGTTTTTT
TRBV7-2	NA	TRBJ2-3	NA	CASSLVGRGQGFNTQYF	TGTGCCAGCAGCTTAGTGGGGCGGGGGCAAGGCTTTAATACGCAGTATTTT
TRBV28	NA	TRBJ1-3	NA	CASTTGSSGNTIYF	TGTGCCAGCACCACAGGTAGCTCTGGAAACACCATATATTTT
TRBV7-2	NA	TRBJ2-7	TRBD1	CASSPGTGFSEQYF	TGTGCCAGCAGCCCCGGGACAGGGTTCTCCGAGCAGTACTTC
TRBV9	NA	TRBJ2-3	NA	CASSPLGPTDTQYF	TGTGCCAGCAGCCCACTAGGCCCCACAGATACGCAGTATTTT
TRBV7-9	NA	TRBJ2-7	TRBD1	CASSFGTGETYEQYF	TGTGCCAGCAGTTTCGGGACAGGGGAGACCTACGAGCAGTACTTC
TRBV18	NA	TRBJ2-1	TRBD2	CASTRTSVYNEQFF	TGTGCCAGCACGAGGACTAGCGTTTACAATGAGCAGTTCTTC
TRBV27	NA	TRBJ1-5	NA	CASSPGQRYSNQPQHF	TGTGCCAGCAGTCCCGGACAGAGATATAGCAATCAGCCCCAGCATTTT
TRBV3-1/TRBV3-2	NA	TRBJ1-2	NA	CASSQDLDYGYTF	TGTGCCAGCAGCCAAGATCTCGACTATGGCTACACCTTC
TRBV4-3	NA	TRBJ2-3	NA	CASSQDRGDTQYF	TGCGCCAGCAGCCAAGACAGGGGTGATACGCAGTATTTT
TRBV24-1	NA	TRBJ2-3	TRBD1	CATSDPGQVDTQYF	TGTGCCACCAGTGACCCGGGACAGGTAGATACGCAGTATTTT
TRBV2	NA	TRBJ2-7	TRBD2	CASSDSSGRLAEQYF	TGTGCCAGCAGTGACTCTAGCGGGAGGCTGGCCGAGCAGTACTTC
TRBV5-1	NA	TRBJ2-7	NA	CASSLVAGDSYEQYF	TGCGCCAGCAGCTTGGTGGCAGGGGACTCCTACGAGCAGTACTTC
TRBV6-2/TRBV6-3	NA	TRBJ1-5	NA	CASSRDNIQPQHF	TGTGCCAGCAGCCGCGACAACATACAGCCCCAGCATTTT
TRBV3-1/TRBV3-2	NA	TRBJ2-7	NA	CATTPQRSSYEQYF	TGTGCCACTACGCCCCAAAGAAGCTCCTACGAGCAGTACTTC
TRBV5-6	NA	TRBJ2-7	NA	CASSPGGSEQYF	TGTGCCAGCAGCCCAGGAGGGAGCGAGCAGTACTTC
TRBV6-5	NA	TRBJ1-1	NA	CASSFLQGQAFF	TGTGCCAGCAGCTTCTTACAGGGCCAAGCTTTCTTT
TRBV2	NA	TRBJ2-5	TRBD2	CASSASSGSGETQYF	TGTGCCAGCAGCGCCTCTAGCGGGAGCGGGGAGACCCAGTACTTC
TRBV28	NA	TRBJ1-1	TRBD1	CASSLYGTGPRNTEAFF	TGTGCCAGCAGTTTATATGGGACAGGGCCCCGGAACACTGAAGCTTTCTTT
TRBV6-2/TRBV6-3	NA	TRBJ2-1	NA	CASSYLRDSYNEQFF	TGTGCCAGCAGTTACTTGAGGGACTCCTACAATGAGCAGTTCTTC
TRBV7-2	NA	TRBJ1-1	NA	CASSLDRGSAFF	TGTGCCAGCAGCTTAGATAGGGGCTCAGCTTTCTTT
TRBV9	NA	TRBJ2-5	TRBD2	CASSVVAGVGETQYF	TGTGCCAGCAGCGTAGTAGCGGGGGTGGGTGAGACCCAGTACTTC
TRBV19	NA	TRBJ1-2	NA	CASSPETVSGYGYTF	TGTGCCAGTAGCCCAGAGACAGTCTCGGGCTATGGCTACACCTTC
TRBV12-3/TRBV12-4	NA	TRBJ2-7	NA	CASSSGYEQYF	TGTGCCAGCAGTTCAGGGTACGAGCAGTACTTC
TRBV5-1	NA	TRBJ2-6	NA	CASSLGASGANVLTF	TGCGCCAGCAGCTTGGGGGCTTCCGGGGCCAACGTCCTGACTTTC
TRBV28	NA	TRBJ1-5	NA	CASSLWVGVGQPQHF	TGTGCCAGCAGTTTATGGGTCGGGGTGGGTCAGCCCCAGCATTTT
TRBV5-8	once	TRBJ1-3	NA	CASRIRTGNTIYF	TGTGCCAGCAGGATAAGGACAGGAAACACCATATATTTT
TRBV28	NA	TRBJ2-6	NA	CASSLGGPGANVLTF	TGTGCCAGCAGTTTGGGGGGGCCCGGGGCCAACGTCCTGACTTTC
TRBV3-1/TRBV3-2	once	TRBJ1-5	TRBD1	CASSEGASQPQHF	TGTGCCAGCAGCGAGGGGGCTTCTCAGCCCCAGCATTTT
TRBV27	NA	TRBJ2-1	NA	CASSSGGRWGNEQFF	TGTGCCAGCAGTTCTGGGGGGAGATGGGGGAATGAGCAGTTCTTC
TRBV4-1	NA	TRBJ2-7	TRBD2	CASAETSAGEQYF	TGCGCCAGCGCCGAGACTAGCGCGGGCGAGCAGTACTTC
TRBV7-2	NA	TRBJ2-3	NA	CASSLIAASDTQYF	TGTGCCAGCAGCTTAATTGCGGCTAGTGATACGCAGTATTTT
TRBV25-1	NA	TRBJ1-6	NA	CASMSSPLHF	TGTGCCAGCATGAGCTCACCCCTCCACTTT